Each of the 19 T cell receptor beta chains below was sequenced from the same sample in a study of T cells after yellow fever vaccination (dated by TCRdb to the late 2010s). The library was prepared using 5' RACE. Sequencer: Illumina NovaSeq 6000. TCRdb took the public reads, trimmed them with fastp at Q25, ran MiXCR for clone calling and kept in-frame beta chains. One record per CDR3 amino acid sequence lists the most common genes and DNA. Across this sample there are 250,000 to 400,000 distinct CDR3 sequences, with over 3.5% seen only once. The ten biggest clones cover about 26% of the sample. Explained via the paper, the treatment or condition label denotes: live attenuated yellow fever vaccine strain. Sequencing used PBMCs, obtained 5 days after the yellow fever booster vaccination. These TCRs come from a young man who received the YFV17D yellow fever vaccine.

This clonotype turned up a few times. The V and J genes are TRBV4-3 and TRBJ2-4; D may correspond to TRBD1 or TRBD2 (5 bases each). This CDR3 contains 14 residues. Looked up from germline, CDR1 is LGHNA and CDR2 is YSLEER. Trimming took 1 base from V and 10 from J, leaving 14 bases between them. This CDR3 reads CASSQAPGTQIQYF. The CDR3 DNA sequence: TGCGCCAGCAGCCAAGCCCCCGGGACCCAGATTCAGTACTTC.

This clonotype showed up just a few times. The V and J genes are TRBV6-1 and TRBJ2-1; 7 bases map to TRBD2. From germline, CDR1 is MNHNS and CDR2 SASEGT. V lost 7 bases and J lost 4; bases outside the gene matches: 4. This CDR3 has 13 amino acids. CDR3 sequence: CASTSGFYNEQFF. The CDR3 bases are TGTGCCAGCACTAGCGGTTTTTACAATGAGCAGTTCTTC.

V usage is TRBV4-1 and J usage is TRBJ2-1; TRBD1 matches at 10 bases. The germline gives CDR1 MGHRA, CDR2 YSYEKL. The CDR3 consists of 13 residues. V gave up 6 bases and J gave up 10 bases; unmatched junction bases: 6. The DNA of the CDR3 is TGCGCCAGCAGACTGACAGGGGGCGGCGAGCAGTTCTTC. Translation gives CASRLTGGGEQFF.

Only a few counts were recorded for this clonotype. The chain combines TRBV5-1 with TRBJ2-1, with D possibly matching TRBD2 (5 bases). Germline V lookup: CDR1 SGHRS, CDR2 YFSETQ. This CDR3 has 16 amino acids. With 3 bases removed from V and 0 bases from J, the gap between germline ends came to 13 bases. For the CDR3, the DNA is TGCGCCAGCAGCTCCGCCGGGGTTAACTCCTACAATGAGCAGTTCTTC. Its translation is CASSSAGVNSYNEQFF.

This clonotype appeared many times. This chain uses TRBV3-1 with TRBJ1-1, with D unclear. V gave up 6 bases and J gave up 4 bases, with 9 bases separating them. The CDR3 is made up of 12 amino acids. The germline gives CDR1 LGHDT, CDR2 YNNKEL (reference sequence). CDR3 bases: TGTGCCAGCAGTGATCCAGGCACTGAAGCTTTCTTT. Protein product: CASSDPGTEAFF. The whole variable domain, remainder taken from reference TRBV3-1 and TRBJ1-1, is DTAVSQTPKYLVTQMGNDKSIKCEQNLGHDTMYWYKQDSKKFLKIMFSYNNKELIINETVPNRFSPKSPDKAHLNLHINSLELGDSAVYFCASSDPGTEAFFGQGTRLTVV.

This clonotype was observed a handful of times. This chain joins TRBV6-5 and TRBJ1-5; 8 bases align to TRBD1. Per the germline V gene, CDR1 is MNHEY and CDR2 is SVGAGI. J lost 6 bases, V lost 4 bases, and 11 bases had no gene match. The CDR3 contains 16 residues. The CDR3 loop is CASSSGTGWIGQPQHF. The CDR3 DNA is TGTGCCAGCAGTTCTGGGACAGGATGGATTGGTCAGCCCCAGCATTTT.

This clonotype appeared a few times. This sequence joins TRBV9 and TRBJ2-3; perhaps D is TRBD1 or TRBD2 (5 bases each). The germline V and J ends were trimmed by 3 bases and 2 bases, with 16 bases remaining between them. Germline-derived CDR1 and CDR2 are SGDLS and YYNGEE. This CDR3 comprises 16 residues. The CDR3 DNA reads as TGTGCCAGCAGCGCACCGGGACCGCACGTCACAGATACGCAGTATTTT. As protein: CASSAPGPHVTDTQYF. The entire variable domain, with the rest obtained from reference TRBV9 and TRBJ2-3, is as follows: DSGVTQTPKHLITATGQRVTLRCSPRSGDLSVYWYQQSLDQGLQFLIQYYNGEERAKGNILERFSAQQFPDLHSELNLSSLELGDSALYFCASSAPGPHVTDTQYFGPGTRLTVL.

This clonotype was recorded a few times. The V call is TRBV5-1, the J call TRBJ2-5, with D uncertain. CDR1 and CDR2 (germline): SGHRS, YFSETQ. Trimming removed 2 bases at V and 5 bases at J, with 13 bases between. The CDR3 has 14 amino acids. CDR3 sequence (DNA): TGCGCCAGCAGCTTAGGGTTTGATGGGGAGACCCAGTACTTC. Residues: CASSLGFDGETQYF. The entire variable domain, with the rest obtained from reference TRBV5-1 and TRBJ2-5, is as follows: KAGVTQTPRYLIKTRGQQVTLSCSPISGHRSVSWYQQTPGQGLQFLFEYFSETQRNKGNFPGRFSGRQFSNSRSEMNVSTLELGDSALYLCASSLGFDGETQYFGPGTRLLVL.

The rearrangement links TRBV14 to TRBJ2-3; a weak D match, TRBD2 (7 bases). The CDR3 has 13 residues. Germline CDR1 reads SGHDN; CDR2 reads FVKESK. V lost 7 bases, J lost 4 bases, and 12 bases lay in between. The DNA for the CDR3 is TGTGCCAGCACCCGCGGGGGCGCAGATACGCAGTATTTT. It yields the protein CASTRGGADTQYF.

This clonotype was observed a few times. The rearrangement joins TRBV25-1 to TRBJ2-7, with 8 nucleotides matching TRBD1. The germline CDR1 and CDR2 sequences are MGHDK and SYGVNS. The junction had 8 bases not matched to a gene; V was cut back by 5 bases and J by 5 bases. The CDR3 spans 14 residues. The CDR3 here is CASSTLDRDHEQYF. CDR3 nucleotide sequence: TGTGCCAGCAGTACCCTGGACAGGGACCACGAGCAGTACTTC.

This clonotype occurred a few times. CDR3 sequence reads: CASSTRTSGETQYF. The DNA for the CDR3 is TGTGCCAGCAGCACAAGGACTAGCGGGGAGACCCAGTACTTC. The V call is TRBV9, the J call TRBJ2-5, with 11 bases aligning to TRBD2. Germline V gene lookup returns CDR1 SGDLS and CDR2 YYNGEE. The CDR3 spans 14 residues. The V gene end was trimmed by 4 bases and the J gene end by 5 bases; junction bases not matched to a gene: 4. The complete variable domain, with remaining parts taken from reference TRBV9 and TRBJ2-5, reads DSGVTQTPKHLITATGQRVTLRCSPRSGDLSVYWYQQSLDQGLQFLIQYYNGEERAKGNILERFSAQQFPDLHSELNLSSLELGDSALYFCASSTRTSGETQYFGPGTRLLVL.

This clonotype was seen more than once but under ten times. The V and J genes are TRBV4-3 and TRBJ1-3, with a possible D match to TRBD1 (5 bases). The CDR3 is 15 amino acids. Germline loops: CDR1 LGHNA, CDR2 YSLEER. The V and J ends lost 0 bases and 2 bases respectively, with 8 bases between them. CDR3 in amino acids: CASSQDGGTGNTIYF. CDR3 bases: TGCGCCAGCAGCCAAGATGGGGGGACTGGAAACACCATATATTTT.

The sample holds a few counts of this clonotype. This chain links TRBV9 with TRBJ1-1; 7 bases are shared with TRBD1. The V segment lost 0 bases and the J segment 8 bases; nucleotides outside the gene matches: 1. The CDR3 consists of 12 residues. Germline V CDR1 and CDR2: SGDLS, YYNGEE. The CDR3 loop reads CASSVVTGEAFF. CDR3 in DNA: TGTGCCAGCAGCGTAGTGACAGGGGAAGCTTTCTTT. Full variable domain (rest looked up from reference TRBV9 and TRBJ1-1): DSGVTQTPKHLITATGQRVTLRCSPRSGDLSVYWYQQSLDQGLQFLIQYYNGEERAKGNILERFSAQQFPDLHSELNLSSLELGDSALYFCASSVVTGEAFFGQGTRLTVV.

The gene calls are TRBV7-6 and TRBJ2-7; D is ambiguous. Germline CDR1 reads SGHVS; CDR2 reads FNYEAQ. The CDR3 consists of 12 residues. V lost 3 bases and J 2 bases, leaving 5 bases between the germline ends. The CDR3 bases are TGTGCCAGCAGCTTGTTGGCCTACGAGCAGTACTTC. The encoded protein is CASSLLAYEQYF.

This clonotype turned up a few times. The chain carries TRBV7-2 and TRBJ2-3; D call uncertain. Deletions cut 5 bases from V and 6 bases from J, with 9 bases between. Per the germline V gene, CDR1 is SGHTA and CDR2 is FQGNSA. This CDR3 is built from 12 residues. CDR3 nucleotides: TGTGCCAGCAGCACCCCCGGGGATACGCAGTATTTT. Translated: CASSTPGDTQYF.

This clonotype showed up just a few times. J is TRBJ1-1 and V is TRBV20-1; D is unresolved. The V and J ends lost 3 bases and 3 bases respectively, with 11 bases between them. Germline values: CDR1 DFQATT, CDR2 SNEGSKA (reference sequence). This CDR3 region has 13 residues. CDR3 sequence (DNA): TGCAGTGCTAGTCGAGGAGGAGACACTGAAGCTTTCTTT. It codes for CSASRGGDTEAFF.

This chain uses TRBV18 with TRBJ1-2; D remains ambiguous. Germline CDR1 KGHSH, CDR2 LQKENI. The CDR3 loop spans 17 amino acids. V was trimmed by 1 base and J by 3 bases, leaving 18 bases between them. CDR3 loop: CASSPRPEVEGDYGYTF. The CDR3 region has the DNA TGTGCCAGCTCACCACGGCCAGAGGTTGAGGGTGACTATGGCTACACCTTC.

The gene calls are TRBV12-3 or TRBV12-4 and TRBJ2-5; D is undetermined. Trimming cost V 6 bases and J 4 bases, with 12 bases left between them. The CDR3 totals 13 residues. The CDR3 loop reads CASRGTGTETQYF. The CDR3 bases are TGTGCCAGCAGGGGAACTGGAACAGAGACCCAGTACTTC.

This clonotype was counted at least ten times. V gene TRBV28 combines with J gene TRBJ1-1; D may be TRBD1 (6 bases). The V gene's germline CDR1 is MDHEN and CDR2 SYDVKM. The CDR3 has 14 amino acids. V was clipped by 10 bases and J by 2 bases, with 17 bases between them. The CDR3 nucleotides read TGTGCCACCCAGGCTGGGGGGCCCAACACTGAAGCTTTCTTT. Its translation: CATQAGGPNTEAFF.